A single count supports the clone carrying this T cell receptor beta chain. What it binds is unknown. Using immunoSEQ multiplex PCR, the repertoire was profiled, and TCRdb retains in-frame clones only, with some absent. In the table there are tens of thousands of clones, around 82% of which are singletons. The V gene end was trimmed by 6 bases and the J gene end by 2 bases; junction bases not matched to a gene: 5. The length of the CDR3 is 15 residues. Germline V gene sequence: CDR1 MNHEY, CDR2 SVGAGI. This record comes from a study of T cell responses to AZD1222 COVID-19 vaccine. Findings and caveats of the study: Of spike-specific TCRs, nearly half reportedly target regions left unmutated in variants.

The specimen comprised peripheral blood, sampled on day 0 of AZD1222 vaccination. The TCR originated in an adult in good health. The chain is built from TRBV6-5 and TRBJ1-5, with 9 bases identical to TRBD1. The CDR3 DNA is TGTGCCAGCAGCGTGGGACAGGGCGGCAATCAGCCCCAGCATTTT. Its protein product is CASSVGQGGNQPQHF.